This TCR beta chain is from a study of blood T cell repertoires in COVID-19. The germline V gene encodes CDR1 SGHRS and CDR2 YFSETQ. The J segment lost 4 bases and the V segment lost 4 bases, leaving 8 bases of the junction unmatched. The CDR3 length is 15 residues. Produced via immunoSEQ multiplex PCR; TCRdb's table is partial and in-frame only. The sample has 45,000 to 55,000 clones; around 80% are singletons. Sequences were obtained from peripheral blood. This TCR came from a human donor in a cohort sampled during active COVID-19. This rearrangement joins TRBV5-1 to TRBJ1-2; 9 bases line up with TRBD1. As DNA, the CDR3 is TGCGCCAGCAGCCCCTCGACAGGGGGAATCTATGGCTACACCTTC. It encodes CASSPSTGGIYGYTF.